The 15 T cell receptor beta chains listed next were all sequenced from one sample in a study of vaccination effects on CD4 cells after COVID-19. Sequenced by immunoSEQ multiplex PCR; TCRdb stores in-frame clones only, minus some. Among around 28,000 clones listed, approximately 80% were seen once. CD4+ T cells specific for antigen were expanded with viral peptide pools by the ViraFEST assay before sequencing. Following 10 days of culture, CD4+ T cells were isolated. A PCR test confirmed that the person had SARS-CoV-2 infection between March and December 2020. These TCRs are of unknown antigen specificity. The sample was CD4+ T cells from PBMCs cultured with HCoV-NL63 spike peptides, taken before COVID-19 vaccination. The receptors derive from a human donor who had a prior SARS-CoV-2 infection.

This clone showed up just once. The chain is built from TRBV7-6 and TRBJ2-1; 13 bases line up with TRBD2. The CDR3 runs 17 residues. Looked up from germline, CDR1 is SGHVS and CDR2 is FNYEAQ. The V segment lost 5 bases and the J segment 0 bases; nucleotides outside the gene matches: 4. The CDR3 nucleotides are TGTGCCAGCAGCGCGAGACTAGCGGGGGGCTCCTACAATGAGCAGTTCTTC. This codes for CASSARLAGGSYNEQFF. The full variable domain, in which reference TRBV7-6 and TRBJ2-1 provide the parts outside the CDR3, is GAGVSQSPRYKVTKRGQDVALRCDPISGHVSLYWYRQALGQGPEFLTYFNYEAQQDKSGLPNDRFSAERPEGSISTLTIQRTEQRDSAMYRCASSARLAGGSYNEQFFGPGTRLTVL.

CDR3 nucleotide sequence: TGCGCCAGCAGCGGGGGACTAGCGGGAGATACCGGGGAGCTGTTTTTT. Protein sequence: CASSGGLAGDTGELFF. V gene TRBV5-1 combines with J gene TRBJ2-2, with 14 bases that match TRBD2. The V and J ends lost 4 bases and 5 bases, in that order; junction bases with no gene match: 4. CDR1 SGHRS and CDR2 YFSETQ come from the germline V gene. The CDR3 sequence is 16 residues long. The full variable domain, its missing parts supplied by reference TRBV5-1 and TRBJ2-2, is KAGVTQTPRYLIKTRGQQVTLSCSPISGHRSVSWYQQTPGQGLQFLFEYFSETQRNKGNFPGRFSGRQFSNSRSEMNVSTLELGDSALYLCASSGGLAGDTGELFFGEGSRLTVL.

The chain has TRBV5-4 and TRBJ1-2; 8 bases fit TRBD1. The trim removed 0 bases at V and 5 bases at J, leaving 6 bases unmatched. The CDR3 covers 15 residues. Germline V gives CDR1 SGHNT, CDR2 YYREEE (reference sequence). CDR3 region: CASSLAGGQVYGYTF. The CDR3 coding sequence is TGTGCCAGCAGCTTGGCCGGGGGACAGGTTTATGGCTACACCTTC.

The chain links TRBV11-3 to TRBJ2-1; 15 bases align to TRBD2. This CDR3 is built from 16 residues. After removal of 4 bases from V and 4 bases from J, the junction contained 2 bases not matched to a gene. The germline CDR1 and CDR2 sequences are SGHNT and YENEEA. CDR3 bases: TGTGCCAGCAGCTACGGGACTAGCGGGGGGTACAATGAGCAGTTCTTC. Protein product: CASSYGTSGGYNEQFF.

The CDR3 DNA reads TGTGCCAGCAGTGAATACGGACTAGCGACAGATACGCAGTATTTT. Its translation: CASSEYGLATDTQYF. The V call is TRBV25-1, the J call TRBJ2-3; 9 bases fit TRBD2. The CDR3 covers 15 residues. V lost 0 bases to trimming and J lost 3 bases; unmatched junction nucleotides: 1. CDR1 and CDR2 from the germline V gene are MGHDK and SYGVNS.

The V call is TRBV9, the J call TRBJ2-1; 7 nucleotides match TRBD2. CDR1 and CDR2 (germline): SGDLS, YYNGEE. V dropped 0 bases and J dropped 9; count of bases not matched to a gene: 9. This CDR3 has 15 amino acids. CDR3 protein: CASSVDGRPLLEQFF. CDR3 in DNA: TGTGCCAGCAGCGTAGACGGGAGGCCCCTCCTTGAGCAGTTCTTC.

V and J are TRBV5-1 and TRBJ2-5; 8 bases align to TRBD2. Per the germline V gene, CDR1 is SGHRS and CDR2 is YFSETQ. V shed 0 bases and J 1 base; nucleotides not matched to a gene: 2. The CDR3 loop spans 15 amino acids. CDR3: CASSLAGTSQETQYF. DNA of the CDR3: TGCGCCAGCAGCTTGGCTGGGACTAGCCAAGAGACCCAGTACTTC.

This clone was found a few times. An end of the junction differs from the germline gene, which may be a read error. CDR3 sequence reads: CASSLVSSEQYF. CDR3 DNA: TGTGCCAGCAGCCTGGTCTCCTCCGAGCAGTACTTC. The V gene is TRBV5-4, the J gene TRBJ2-7, with D hard to call. The CDR3 contains 12 residues. CDR1 and CDR2 (germline): SGHNT, YYREEE (reference sequence).

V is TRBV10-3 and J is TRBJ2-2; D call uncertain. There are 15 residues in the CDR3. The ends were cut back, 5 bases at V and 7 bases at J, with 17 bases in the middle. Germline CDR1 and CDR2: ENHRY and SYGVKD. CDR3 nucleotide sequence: TGTGCCATCAGTTCCCCGTGGCCCCGCGGCGGGGAGCTGTTTTTT. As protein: CAISSPWPRGGELFF.

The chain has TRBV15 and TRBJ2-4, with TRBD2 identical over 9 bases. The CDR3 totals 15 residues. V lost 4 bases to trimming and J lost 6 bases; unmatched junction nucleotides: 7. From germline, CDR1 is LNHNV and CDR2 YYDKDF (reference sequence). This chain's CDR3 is CATSTAGGPGNIQYF. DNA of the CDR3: TGTGCCACCAGCACCGCGGGAGGGCCCGGAAACATTCAGTACTTC.

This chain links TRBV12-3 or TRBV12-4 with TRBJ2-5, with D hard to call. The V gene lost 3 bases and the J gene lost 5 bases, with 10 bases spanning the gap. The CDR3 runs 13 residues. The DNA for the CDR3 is TGTGCCAGCAGTTTGGAAGGTTGGGAGACCCAGTACTTC. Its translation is CASSLEGWETQYF.

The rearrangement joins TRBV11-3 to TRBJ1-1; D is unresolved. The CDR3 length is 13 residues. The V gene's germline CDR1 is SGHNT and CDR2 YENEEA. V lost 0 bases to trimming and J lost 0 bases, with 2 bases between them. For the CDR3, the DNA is TGTGCCAGCAGCTTAGATCTGAACACTGAAGCTTTCTTT. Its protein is CASSLDLNTEAFF.

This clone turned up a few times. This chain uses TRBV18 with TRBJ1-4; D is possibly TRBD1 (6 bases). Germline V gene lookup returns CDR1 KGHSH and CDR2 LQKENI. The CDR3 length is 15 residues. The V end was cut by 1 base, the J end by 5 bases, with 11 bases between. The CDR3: CASSPLGAVNEKLFF. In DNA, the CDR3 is TGTGCCAGCTCACCACTGGGGGCAGTCAATGAAAAACTGTTTTTT. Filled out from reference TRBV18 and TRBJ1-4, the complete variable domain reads NAGVMQNPRHLVRRRGQEARLRCSPMKGHSHVYWYRQLPEEGLKFMVYLQKENIIDESGMPKERFSAEFPKEGPSILRIQQVVRGDSAAYFCASSPLGAVNEKLFFGSGTQLSVL.

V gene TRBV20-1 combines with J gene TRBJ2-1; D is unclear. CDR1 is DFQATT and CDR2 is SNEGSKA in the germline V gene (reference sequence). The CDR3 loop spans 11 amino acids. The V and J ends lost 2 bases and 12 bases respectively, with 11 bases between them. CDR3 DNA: TGCAGTGCTAGATCCATGGGTGTGCAGTTCTTC. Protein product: CSARSMGVQFF.

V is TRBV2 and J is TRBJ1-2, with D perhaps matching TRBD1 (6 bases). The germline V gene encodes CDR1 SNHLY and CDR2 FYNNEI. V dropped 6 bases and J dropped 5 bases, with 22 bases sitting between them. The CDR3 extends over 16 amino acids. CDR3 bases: TGTGCCAGCAGCGCCCCGGACAGCGACACATTTTATGGCTACACCTTC. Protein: CASSAPDSDTFYGYTF.